This TCR beta chain appears in the sequencing data of a study of cytomegalovirus exposure and HLA in healthy donors. The CDR3 spans 14 residues. CDR1 GTSNPN and CDR2 SVGIG come from the germline V gene (reference sequence). Trimming pared 4 bases from V and 1 base from J, leaving 11 bases between. The sample holds a few counts of this clone. Its antigen is as yet unknown. Vbeta (60) and Jbeta (13) primers were used in the PCR. Generated by immunoSEQ multiplex PCR, the TCRdb table keeps only in-frame clones and is missing some. The sample yields under 95,000 clones, approximately 75% seen once. Findings of the study overall: Several of the most significant clusters appeared linked to common viral pathogens, based on a later analysis.

This clonotype was sampled from a middle-aged woman in good health and CMV-seropositive. The rearrangement uses TRBV30 and TRBJ1-3; D remains ambiguous. Sequenced input: PBMCs. CDR3: CAWIRTRSGNTIYF. CDR3 DNA: TGTGCCTGGATACGGACTCGTTCTGGAAACACCATATATTTT.